Listed below are T cell receptor beta chains from one sample, sequenced in a study of OX40 agonist ivuxolimab in advanced cancers. The table came from immunoSEQ multiplex PCR; TCRdb's copy has only in-frame clones and leaves some out. The profile shows roughly 75,000 clones, about 86% of them singletons. The sequencing used CD4+ or CD8+ T cells sorted from blood, collected in a trial of the OX40 agonist ivuxolimab. These receptors came from an adult with an advanced solid tumor such as melanoma, head and neck, liver or kidney cancer. CDR3s include the opening cysteine and the closing phenylalanine or tryptophan. Fields, in order: clone size, D gene, J gene, V gene, CDR3 DNA, CDR3 protein. The D gene is left open where the match is weak. The size of a clone is reported for some rows only, either as once, few or many, or as a class for expanded clones.

- | TRBD1 | TRBJ2-7 | TRBV4-1 | TGCGCCAGCAGCCAAGGACAGGGCCGTACCTACGAGCAGTACTTC | CASSQGQGRTYEQYF
- | - | TRBJ2-5 | TRBV5-4 | TGTGCCAGCAGCACCATGGCAGGGGGGAAGACCCAGTACTTC | CASSTMAGGKTQYF
- | TRBD1 | TRBJ2-3 | TRBV19 | TGTGCCACTGAGACAGGGGGCGCAGATACGCAGTATTTT | CATETGGADTQYF
- | - | TRBJ2-5 | TRBV18 | TGTGCCAGCTCACCGGGCCAAGAGACCCAGTACTTC | CASSPGQETQYF
- | TRBD2 | TRBJ2-7 | TRBV13 | TGTGCCAGCAGCCCCCGGCGGGAGGATCCCACCTACGAGCAGTACTTC | CASSPRREDPTYEQYF
few | - | TRBJ2-3 | TRBV5-1 | TGCGCCAGCAGTGTGGAAGGGTCAGATACGCAGTATTTT | CASSVEGSDTQYF
- | - | TRBJ1-2 | TRBV29-1 | TGCAGCGTCAGACAGGCTAACTATGGCTACACCTTC | CSVRQANYGYTF
- | TRBD1 | TRBJ1-5 | TRBV11-3 | TGTGCCAGCAGCTTAGTCGACAGGGGAAATCAGCCCCAGCATTTT | CASSLVDRGNQPQHF
- | - | TRBJ1-1 | TRBV5-1 | TGCGCCAGCAGCCTACAGGGAAGGAGCACTGAAGCTTTCTTT | CASSLQGRSTEAFF
- | - | TRBJ1-1 | TRBV4-1 | TGCGCCAGCAGCCAAGGGGGCAGTTTAACTGAAGCTTTCTTT | CASSQGGSLTEAFF
- | TRBD1 | TRBJ2-7 | TRBV6-1 | TGTGCCAGCAGTAAAGGACAGGAATACGAGCAGTACTTC | CASSKGQEYEQYF
- | TRBD2 | TRBJ2-7 | TRBV5-4 | TGTGCCAGCAGCTCCCGGACTAGCGGGGGGAGGGACGAGCAGTACTTC | CASSSRTSGGRDEQYF
- | - | TRBJ1-1 | TRBV27 | TGTGCCAGCAGTTCAAGGCAGGGGCTGGGAACTGAAGCTTTCTTT | CASSSRQGLGTEAFF
- | - | TRBJ1-4 | TRBV5-4 | TGTGCCAGCAGTTCCTCGGTACAGACTAATGAAAAACTGTTTTTT | CASSSSVQTNEKLFF
few | - | TRBJ2-7 | TRBV13 | TGTGCCAGCAGCTCCTTAGGAAGGGTCGTCCACGAGCAGTACTTC | CASSSLGRVVHEQYF
- | - | TRBJ2-1 | TRBV10-2 | TGCGCCAGCAGTGTGGCAGGCTCCTACAATGAGCAGTTCTTC | CASSVAGSYNEQFF
- | TRBD1 | TRBJ1-6 | TRBV11-2 | TGTGCCAGCACCCCCAGCCCAGGGGGCCGTTCACCCCTCCACTTT | CASTPSPGGRSPLHF
- | TRBD1 | TRBJ1-1 | TRBV4-2 | TGTGCCAGCAGCCAAGGGACAGGGAGTACCACTGAAGCTTTCTTT | CASSQGTGSTTEAFF
- | - | TRBJ2-1 | TRBV30 | TGTGCCTGGATTGAAGGGGTGGGGGGCTCCTACAATGAGCAGTTCTTC | CAWIEGVGGSYNEQFF
- | TRBD2 | TRBJ2-1 | TRBV29-1 | TGCAGCGTTGAAGCCCCTAGCGGGGTGTCCTACAATGAGCAGTTCTTC | CSVEAPSGVSYNEQFF
- | TRBD2 | TRBJ2-1 | TRBV28 | TGTGCCAGCAGTCTGGAACAGACTAGCCGGGGTGAGCAGTTCTTC | CASSLEQTSRGEQFF
once | - | TRBJ2-5 | TRBV7-2 | TGTGCCAGCAGCTCGGGCCCCGGGACGAGCGAGCTGGAGACCCAGTACTTC | CASSSGPGTSELETQYF
- | - | TRBJ2-5 | TRBV18 | TGTGCCAGCTCACCTATTTATGTGAGCCGACCTCAAGAGACCCAGTACTTC | CASSPIYVSRPQETQYF
- | - | TRBJ1-2 | TRBV28 | TGTGCCAGCAGTTTGGCAGACCTGGGGGGTGGCTACACCTTC | CASSLADLGGGYTF
once | - | TRBJ2-1 | TRBV18 | TGTGCCAGCTCACCACTGCTTTACAATGAGCAGTTCTTC | CASSPLLYNEQFF
- | - | TRBJ2-7 | TRBV5-6 | TGTGCCAGCAGCTTGTTCACAGCCCTATACGAGCAGTACTTC | CASSLFTALYEQYF
- | TRBD2 | TRBJ2-3 | TRBV29-1 | TGCAGCGTTGACGGTGGGGCTAGCGGATCCACAGATACGCAGTATTTT | CSVDGGASGSTDTQYF
- | TRBD1 | TRBJ1-4 | TRBV10-3 | TGTGCCATCAGAGGGTCCGGGACAGGGAGTGCAACTAATGAAAAACTGTTTTTT | CAIRGSGTGSATNEKLFF
- | - | TRBJ1-4 | TRBV7-9 | TGTGCCAGCAGCGGAGTTTTTCTGCGAACTAATGAAAAACTGTTTTTT | CASSGVFLRTNEKLFF
- | - | TRBJ2-3 | TRBV6-6 | TGTGCCAGCAGTTACTTTACCCCAGATACGCAGTATTTT | CASSYFTPDTQYF
- | - | TRBJ1-1 | TRBV9 | TGTGCCAGCAGCCGAAATCCCCCGGGGGGGCAGGGTGCGATCACTGAAGCTTTCTTT | CASSRNPPGGQGAITEAFF
- | - | TRBJ1-2 | TRBV6-1 | TGTGCCAGCAGTGAAGGAGGGATTGGCTACACCTTC | CASSEGGIGYTF
- | TRBD2 | TRBJ2-1 | TRBV11-2 | TGTGCCAGCAGCTTAAAAGGCGGGGCGAGCGGGAGAAGGAATGAGCAGTTCTTC | CASSLKGGASGRRNEQFF
- | - | TRBJ2-2 | TRBV7-8 | TGTGCCAGCAACTCGCGGGTGAACACCGGGGAGCTGTTTTTT | CASNSRVNTGELFF
- | - | TRBJ1-4 | TRBV2 | TGTGCCAGCACGGAAGGAGTTTTCTCTAATGAAAAACTGTTTTTT | CASTEGVFSNEKLFF
- | TRBD2 | TRBJ2-5 | TRBV7-3 | TGTGCCAGCAGCCCTAGCGGGACGGAGACCCAGTACTTC | CASSPSGTETQYF
once | TRBD1 | TRBJ2-2 | TRBV6-5 | TGTGCCAGCAGTTTTCAGGGGACAGGGTCCACCGGGGAGCTGTTTTTT | CASSFQGTGSTGELFF
- | - | TRBJ2-5 | TRBV27 | TGTGCCAGCAGTTCTCAAGAGACCCAGTACTTC | CASSSQETQYF
- | TRBD2 | TRBJ2-1 | TRBV11-3 | TGTGCCAGCAGCTTAGGGGGACTAGCGGGACACTCCTACAATGAGCAGTTCTTC | CASSLGGLAGHSYNEQFF
- | - | TRBJ2-7 | TRBV10-3 | TGTGCCATCAGCTGGGACAACTCCTACGAGCAGTACTTC | CAISWDNSYEQYF
- | - | TRBJ2-5 | TRBV7-8 | TGTGCCAGCAGACTACAAGAGACCCAGTACTTC | CASRLQETQYF
- | TRBD1 | TRBJ2-3 | TRBV7-7 | TGTGCTAGCAGCTTAGCGACGGGACAGGGTTCACAAAAGCAGTATTTT | CASSLATGQGSQKQYF
- | TRBD1 | TRBJ1-2 | TRBV19 | TGTGCCAGTAACACAGGGGGCGGCTATGGCTACACCTTC | CASNTGGGYGYTF
- | - | TRBJ1-4 | TRBV28 | TGTGCCAGCAGGGGACGACAGAATAAACTGCTTTTT | CASRGRQNKLLF
- | - | TRBJ1-2 | TRBV5-8 | TGTGCCAGCAGCCGTTCCGGGACCAACGTCTATGGCTACACCTTC | CASSRSGTNVYGYTF